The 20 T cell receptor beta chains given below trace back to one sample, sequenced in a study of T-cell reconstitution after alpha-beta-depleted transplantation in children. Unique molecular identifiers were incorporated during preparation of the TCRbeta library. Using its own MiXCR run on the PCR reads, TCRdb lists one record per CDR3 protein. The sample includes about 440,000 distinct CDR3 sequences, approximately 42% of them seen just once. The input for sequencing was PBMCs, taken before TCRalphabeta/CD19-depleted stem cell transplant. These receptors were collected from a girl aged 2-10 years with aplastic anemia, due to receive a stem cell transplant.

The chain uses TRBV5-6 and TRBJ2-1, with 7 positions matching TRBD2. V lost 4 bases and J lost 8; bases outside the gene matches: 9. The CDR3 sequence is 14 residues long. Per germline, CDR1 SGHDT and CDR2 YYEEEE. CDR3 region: CASSRTGEGYEQFF. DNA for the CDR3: TGTGCCAGCAGCAGAACGGGGGAGGGCTATGAGCAGTTCTTC. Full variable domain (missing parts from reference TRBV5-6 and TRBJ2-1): DAGVTQSPTHLIKTRGQQVTLRCSPKSGHDTVSWYQQALGQGPQFIFQYYEEEERQRGNFPDRFSGHQFPNYSSELNVNALLLGDSALYLCASSRTGEGYEQFFGPGTRLTVL.

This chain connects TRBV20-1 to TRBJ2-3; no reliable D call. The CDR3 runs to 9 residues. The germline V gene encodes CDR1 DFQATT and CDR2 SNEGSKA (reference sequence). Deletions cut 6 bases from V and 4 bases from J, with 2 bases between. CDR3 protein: CSAADTQYF. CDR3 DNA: TGCAGTGCGGCAGATACGCAGTATTTT.

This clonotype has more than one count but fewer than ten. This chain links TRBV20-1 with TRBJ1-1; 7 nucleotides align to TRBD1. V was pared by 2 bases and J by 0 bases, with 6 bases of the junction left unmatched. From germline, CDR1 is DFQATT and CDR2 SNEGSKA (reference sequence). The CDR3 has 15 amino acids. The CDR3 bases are TGCAGTGCTAGACCTTTTGACAGGGTGAACACTGAAGCTTTCTTT. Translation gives CSARPFDRVNTEAFF.

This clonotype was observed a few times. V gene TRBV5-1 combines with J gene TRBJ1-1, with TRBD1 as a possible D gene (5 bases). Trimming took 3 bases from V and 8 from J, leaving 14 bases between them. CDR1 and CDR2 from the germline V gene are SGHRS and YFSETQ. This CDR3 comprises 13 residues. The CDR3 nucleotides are TGCGCCAGCAGCTCATCAGGGTGGGGGGAAGCTTTCTTT. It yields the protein CASSSSGWGEAFF. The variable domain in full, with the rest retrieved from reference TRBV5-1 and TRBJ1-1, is KAGVTQTPRYLIKTRGQQVTLSCSPISGHRSVSWYQQTPGQGLQFLFEYFSETQRNKGNFPGRFSGRQFSNSRSEMNVSTLELGDSALYLCASSSSGWGEAFFGQGTRLTVV.

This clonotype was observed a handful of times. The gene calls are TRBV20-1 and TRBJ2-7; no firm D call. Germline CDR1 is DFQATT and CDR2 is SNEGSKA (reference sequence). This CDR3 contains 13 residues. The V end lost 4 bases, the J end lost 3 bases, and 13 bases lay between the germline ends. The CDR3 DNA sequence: TGCAGTGCTACAGATTCCTCTAACTACGAGCAGTACTTC. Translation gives CSATDSSNYEQYF.

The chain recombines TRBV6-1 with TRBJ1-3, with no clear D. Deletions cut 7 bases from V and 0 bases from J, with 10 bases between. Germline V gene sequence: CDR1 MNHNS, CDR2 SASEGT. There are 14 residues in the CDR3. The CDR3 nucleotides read TGTGCCAGCACCCGTCTCGGCTCTGGAAACACCATATATTTT. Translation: CASTRLGSGNTIYF.

The CDR3 sequence: CASSDLRRPSQETQYF. The CDR3 DNA reads TGTGCCAGCAGTGATCTCCGACGGCCGTCTCAAGAGACCCAGTACTTC. V gene TRBV2 combines with J gene TRBJ2-5; no reliable D call. V was pared by 3 bases and J by 2 bases, with 16 bases between. The CDR3 has 16 amino acids. Germline CDR1 reads SNHLY; CDR2 reads FYNNEI.

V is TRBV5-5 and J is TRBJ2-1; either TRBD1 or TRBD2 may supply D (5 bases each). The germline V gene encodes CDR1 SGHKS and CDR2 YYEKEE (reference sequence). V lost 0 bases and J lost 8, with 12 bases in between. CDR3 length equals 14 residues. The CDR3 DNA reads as TGTGCCAGCAGCTTGGCGGGGCTGCTGGATGAGCAGTTCTTC. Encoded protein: CASSLAGLLDEQFF.

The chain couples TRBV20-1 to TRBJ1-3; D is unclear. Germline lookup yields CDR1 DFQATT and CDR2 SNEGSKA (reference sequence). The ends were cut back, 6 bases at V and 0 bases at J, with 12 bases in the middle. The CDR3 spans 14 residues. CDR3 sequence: CSARREPSGNTIYF. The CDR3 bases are TGCAGTGCCCGGAGGGAACCCTCTGGAAACACCATATATTTT.

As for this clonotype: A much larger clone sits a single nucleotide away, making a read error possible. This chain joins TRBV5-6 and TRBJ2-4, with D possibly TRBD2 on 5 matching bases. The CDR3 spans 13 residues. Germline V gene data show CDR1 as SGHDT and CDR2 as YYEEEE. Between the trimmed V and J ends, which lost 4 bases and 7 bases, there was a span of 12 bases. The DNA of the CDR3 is TGTGCCAGCAGCCTCGGGATGCAGAACATTCAGTACTTC. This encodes CASSLGMQNIQYF.

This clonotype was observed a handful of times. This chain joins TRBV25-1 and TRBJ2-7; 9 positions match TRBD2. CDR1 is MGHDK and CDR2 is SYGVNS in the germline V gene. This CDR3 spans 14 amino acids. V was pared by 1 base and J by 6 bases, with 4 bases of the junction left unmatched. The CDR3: CASSESAGGGEQYF. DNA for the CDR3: TGTGCCAGCAGTGAATCAGCGGGAGGTGGCGAGCAGTACTTC.

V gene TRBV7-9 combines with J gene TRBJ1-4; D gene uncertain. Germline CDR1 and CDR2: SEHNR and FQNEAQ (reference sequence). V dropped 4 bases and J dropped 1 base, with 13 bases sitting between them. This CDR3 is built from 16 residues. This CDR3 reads CASSSPGLGTNEKLFF. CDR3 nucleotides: TGTGCCAGCAGCTCCCCAGGTTTGGGAACTAATGAAAAACTGTTTTTT.

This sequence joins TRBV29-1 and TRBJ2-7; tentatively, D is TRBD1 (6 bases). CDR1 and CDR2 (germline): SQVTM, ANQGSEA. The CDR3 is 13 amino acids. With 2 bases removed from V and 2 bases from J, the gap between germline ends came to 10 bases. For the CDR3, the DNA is TGCAGCGTTGAAACAGGGAGTCCCTACGAGCAGTACTTC. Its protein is CSVETGSPYEQYF.

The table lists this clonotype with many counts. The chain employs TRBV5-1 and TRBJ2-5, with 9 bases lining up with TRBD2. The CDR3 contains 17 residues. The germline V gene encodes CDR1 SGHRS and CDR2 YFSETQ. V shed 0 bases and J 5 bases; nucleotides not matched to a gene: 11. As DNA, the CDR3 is TGCGCCAGCAGCTTGGCCCAGGCGGGAGGGCCCGGGGAGACCCAGTACTTC. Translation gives CASSLAQAGGPGETQYF. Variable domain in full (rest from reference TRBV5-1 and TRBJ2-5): KAGVTQTPRYLIKTRGQQVTLSCSPISGHRSVSWYQQTPGQGLQFLFEYFSETQRNKGNFPGRFSGRQFSNSRSEMNVSTLELGDSALYLCASSLAQAGGPGETQYFGPGTRLLVL.

CDR3 DNA sequence: TGTGCCAGCATGGGCCGGGGGCGCGGAAATTCACCCCTCCACTTT. Translating gives CASMGRGRGNSPLHF. This chain uses TRBV25-1 with TRBJ1-6; perhaps TRBD1 as D (6 bases). From germline, CDR1 is MGHDK and CDR2 SYGVNS. The V end lost 7 bases, the J end lost 7 bases, and 17 bases lay between the germline ends. The length of the CDR3 is 15 residues.

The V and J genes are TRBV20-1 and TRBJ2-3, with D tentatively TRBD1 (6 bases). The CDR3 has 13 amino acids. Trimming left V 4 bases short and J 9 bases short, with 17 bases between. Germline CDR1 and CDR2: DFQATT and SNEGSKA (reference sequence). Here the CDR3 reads CSAIMSAQGTQYF. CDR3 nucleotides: TGCAGTGCTATAATGTCAGCCCAGGGGACGCAGTATTTT.

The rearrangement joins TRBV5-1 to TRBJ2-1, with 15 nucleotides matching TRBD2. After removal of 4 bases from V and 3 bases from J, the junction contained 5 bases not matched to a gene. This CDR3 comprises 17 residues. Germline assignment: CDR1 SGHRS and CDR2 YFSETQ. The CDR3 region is CASSTGLAGGLYNEQFF. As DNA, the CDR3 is TGCGCCAGCAGCACCGGACTAGCGGGAGGGCTCTACAATGAGCAGTTCTTC.

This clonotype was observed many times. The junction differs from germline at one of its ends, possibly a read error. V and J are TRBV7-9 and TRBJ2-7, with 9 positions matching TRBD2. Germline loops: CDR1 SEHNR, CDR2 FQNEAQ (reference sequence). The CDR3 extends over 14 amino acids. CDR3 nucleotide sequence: TGCGCCAGCAGCCCCGGGACTAGCAGCTACGAGCAGTACTTC. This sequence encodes CASSPGTSSYEQYF.

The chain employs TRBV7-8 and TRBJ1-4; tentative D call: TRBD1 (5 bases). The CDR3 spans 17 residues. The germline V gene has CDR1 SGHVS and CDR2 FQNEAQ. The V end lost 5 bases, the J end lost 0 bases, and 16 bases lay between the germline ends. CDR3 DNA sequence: TGTGCCAGCAGCAAAAGGGGTGCCGGGGCAACTAATGAAAAACTGTTTTTT. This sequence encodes CASSKRGAGATNEKLFF.

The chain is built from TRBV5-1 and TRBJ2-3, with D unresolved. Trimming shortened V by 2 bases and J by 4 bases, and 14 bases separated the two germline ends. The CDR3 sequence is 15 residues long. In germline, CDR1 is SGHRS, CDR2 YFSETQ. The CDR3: CASSFVRSEADTQYF. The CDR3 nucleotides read TGCGCCAGCAGCTTTGTCCGTTCGGAAGCAGATACGCAGTATTTT.